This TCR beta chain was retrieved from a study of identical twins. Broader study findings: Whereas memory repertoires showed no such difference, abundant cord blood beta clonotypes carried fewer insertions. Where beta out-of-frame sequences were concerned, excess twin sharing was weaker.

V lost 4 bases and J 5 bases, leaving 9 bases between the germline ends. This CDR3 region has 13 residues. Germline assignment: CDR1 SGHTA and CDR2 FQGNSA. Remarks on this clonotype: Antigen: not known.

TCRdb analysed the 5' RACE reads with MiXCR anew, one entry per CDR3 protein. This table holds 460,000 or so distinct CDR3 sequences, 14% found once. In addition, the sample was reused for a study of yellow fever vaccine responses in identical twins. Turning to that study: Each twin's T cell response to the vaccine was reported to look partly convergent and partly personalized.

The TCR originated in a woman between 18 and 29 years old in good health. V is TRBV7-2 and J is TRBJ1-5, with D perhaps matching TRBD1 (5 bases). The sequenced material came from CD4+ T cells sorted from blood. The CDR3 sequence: CASSYDSDQPQHF. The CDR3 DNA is TGTGCCAGCAGCTACGACAGCGATCAGCCCCAGCATTTT.